What follows are 25 T cell receptor beta chains derived from one specimen sequenced in a study of T cells in Graves' hyperthyroidism and ophthalmopathy. RNA transcripts served as the template for amplifying TCR beta CDR3 regions. Primed by the HTBI set, a first-round RT-PCR was run on the TCR CDR3. TCRdb ran MiXCR on the multiplex PCR reads and lists one entry per CDR3 protein. Here the sample spans a few hundred thousand distinct CDR3 sequences, 35% to 55% being singletons. Material for sequencing was peripheral blood or thyroid tissue (not recorded which). Receptor source: a woman aged 18-29 years with Graves' hyperthyroidism.

The chain employs TRBV7-3 and TRBJ2-5, with no clear D. Germline CDR1 is SGHTA and CDR2 is FQGTGA. The V end was cut by 3 bases, the J end by 7 bases, with 15 bases between. There are 14 residues in the CDR3. The CDR3 spells CASSLGGRTGTQYF. The DNA of the CDR3 is TGTGCCAGCAGCTTGGGTGGCAGGACGGGGACCCAGTACTTC.

CDR3 region: CASSGGTGHKKLFF. The CDR3, as DNA: TGTGCCAGCAGTGGAGGGACAGGCCATAAAAAACTGTTTTTT. The rearrangement uses TRBV2 and TRBJ1-4; 8 bases agree with TRBD1. The germline gives CDR1 SNHLY, CDR2 FYNNEI. The trim removed 4 bases at V and 9 bases at J, leaving 7 bases unmatched. This CDR3 has 14 amino acids. Variable domain in full (rest from reference TRBV2 and TRBJ1-4): EPEVTQTPSHQVTQMGQEVILRCVPISNHLYFYWYRQILGQKVEFLVSFYNNEISEKSEIFDDQFSVERPDGSNFTLKIRSTKLEDSAMYFCASSGGTGHKKLFFGSGTQLSVL.

This clonotype was detected a few times. The chain recombines TRBV19 with TRBJ2-7, with 7 bases aligning to TRBD2. CDR1 is LNHDA and CDR2 is SQIVND in the germline V gene (reference sequence). The length of the CDR3 is 13 residues. After removal of 3 bases from V and 2 bases from J, the junction contained 1 base not matched to a gene. The CDR3 region is CASSMAGAYEQYF. CDR3 nucleotide sequence: TGTGCCAGTAGTATGGCGGGGGCCTACGAGCAGTACTTC.

In this sample, this clonotype turned up once. This chain connects TRBV2 to TRBJ2-5; 12 positions agree with TRBD2. CDR3 length: 14 residues. Trimming took 9 bases from V and 5 from J; bases not matched to a gene: 7. The germline CDR1 and CDR2 sequences are SNHLY and FYNNEI. CDR3 sequence (DNA): TGTGCCAGTGCGGGGCTAGCGGGAGGGGAGACCCAGTACTTC. It translates to CASAGLAGGETQYF.

This clonotype was recorded only once. The J gene is TRBJ2-7, the V gene TRBV20-1, with 11 bases aligning to TRBD2. V lost 4 bases, J lost 2 bases, and 10 bases stayed unmatched. The CDR3 runs 16 residues. Per germline, CDR1 DFQATT and CDR2 SNEGSKA (reference sequence). CDR3 residues: CSAKGSGRAGPYEQYF. The CDR3, as DNA: TGCAGTGCTAAGGGTAGCGGGAGGGCCGGCCCCTACGAGCAGTACTTC.

This clonotype came up many times. This chain connects TRBV2 to TRBJ1-4; D gene unclear. The V end was cut by 6 bases, the J end by 6 bases, with 11 bases between. This CDR3 is 13 amino acids long. Germline V CDR1 and CDR2: SNHLY, FYNNEI. The CDR3 DNA follows: TGTGCCAGCAGAGACATCGGATATGAAAAACTGTTTTTT. Amino acids: CASRDIGYEKLFF.

This clonotype has ten or more counts. The rearrangement uses TRBV7-9 and TRBJ1-2, with D possibly being TRBD1 (5 bases). Deletions cut 2 bases from V and 8 bases from J, with 12 bases between. The CDR3 is 13 amino acids. Germline CDR1 and CDR2: SEHNR and FQNEAQ (reference sequence). The CDR3 region has the DNA TGTGCCAGCAGCTTACCCGGGGACTTAGGCTACACCTTC. Translated, it gives CASSLPGDLGYTF.

In its sample, this clonotype was seen a few times. The chain links TRBV7-2 to TRBJ1-2; D is uncertain. The CDR3 contains 14 residues. Trimming pared 1 base from V and 7 bases from J, leaving 13 bases between. CDR1 and CDR2 (germline): SGHTA, FQGNSA. The CDR3, as DNA: TGTGCCAGCAGCTTAGATGCTGAGGCGTTTGGCTACACCTTC. Its translation is CASSLDAEAFGYTF.

The genes are TRBV29-1 and TRBJ1-1, with a possible D match to TRBD1 (6 bases). The CDR3 contains 13 residues. From germline, CDR1 is SQVTM and CDR2 ANQGSEA. The CDR3 nucleotides are TGCAGTTCGTACAGGGAGTGGGGCACTGAAGCTTTCTTT. Encoded protein: CSSYREWGTEAFF. Full variable domain (missing parts from reference TRBV29-1 and TRBJ1-1): SAVISQKPSRDICQRGTSLTIQCQVDSQVTMMFWYRQQPGQSLTLIATANQGSEATYESGFVIDKFPISRPNLTFSTLTVSNMSPEDSSIYLCSSYREWGTEAFFGQGTRLTVV.

J is TRBJ1-2 and V is TRBV7-9, with TRBD1 identical over 8 bases. CDR1 is SEHNR and CDR2 is FQNEAQ in the germline V gene (reference sequence). V dropped 4 bases and J dropped 8; count of bases not matched to a gene: 9. The CDR3 has 14 amino acids. The CDR3 region is CASSYGQGIGGYTF. CDR3 nucleotide sequence: TGTGCCAGCAGCTACGGACAGGGAATTGGAGGCTACACCTTC.

The chain links TRBV24-1 to TRBJ2-1, with 8 nucleotides matching TRBD1. The CDR3 totals 14 residues. The ends lost 0 bases at V and 6 bases at J; junction bases unmatched: 0. Germline lookup yields CDR1 KGHDR and CDR2 SFDVKD. The CDR3 sequence is CATSDLGQGNEQFF. CDR3 nucleotide sequence: TGTGCCACCAGTGATTTGGGACAGGGCAATGAGCAGTTCTTC.

Notes on this clonotype: This clone may be a read error of a much larger clone one base away. The V gene is TRBV7-9, the J gene TRBJ2-7, with D possibly being TRBD2 (5 bases). V shed 4 bases and J shed 0 bases, with 13 bases lying between them. In germline, CDR1 is SEHNR, CDR2 FQNEAQ (reference sequence). The CDR3 runs to 15 residues. The CDR3 bases are TGTGCCAGCAGCTCACCAACACGGGGCTCCTACGAGCAGTACTTC. This encodes CASSSPTRGSYEQYF.

This rearrangement joins TRBV5-6 to TRBJ1-1; a possible D gene is TRBD1 (5 bases). The CDR3 has 14 residues. From germline, CDR1 is SGHDT and CDR2 YYEEEE. The germline V and J ends were trimmed by 2 bases and 4 bases, with 12 bases remaining between them. The chain's CDR3 is CASSLRGWGTEAFF. For the CDR3, the DNA is TGTGCCAGCAGCTTAAGGGGTTGGGGCACTGAAGCTTTCTTT.

This clonotype was detected ten times or more. The V and J genes are TRBV29-1 and TRBJ1-2, with D uncertain. The germline V and J ends were trimmed by 7 bases and 2 bases, with 11 bases remaining between them. There are 12 residues in the CDR3. Per the germline V gene, CDR1 is SQVTM and CDR2 is ANQGSEA. In DNA form, the CDR3 reads TGCAGCGCCATGGGCGGGAACTATGGCTACACCTTC. Protein sequence: CSAMGGNYGYTF.

There are many counts of this clonotype. The rearrangement joins TRBV2 to TRBJ1-1, with 8 bases lining up with TRBD1. The V and J ends lost 7 bases and 4 bases, in that order; junction bases with no gene match: 5. Germline loops: CDR1 SNHLY, CDR2 FYNNEI. The CDR3 is made up of 13 amino acids. The CDR3 DNA sequence: TGTGCCAGCACGACAGGGGTGAGCACTGAAGCTTTCTTT. As protein: CASTTGVSTEAFF.

This clonotype was seen at least ten times. The CDR3 region has the DNA TGTGCCAGCAGCCCTCAATTGGGCGCATACGAGCAGTACTTC. Translation: CASSPQLGAYEQYF. J is TRBJ2-7 and V is TRBV14; D remains unclear. In germline, CDR1 is SGHDN, CDR2 FVKESK. Trimming took 4 bases from V and 4 from J, leaving 14 bases between them. CDR3 length: 14 residues. Together with reference TRBV14 and TRBJ2-7, the CDR3 gives the full variable domain: EAGVTQFPSHSVIEKGQTVTLRCDPISGHDNLYWYRRVMGKEIKFLLHFVKESKQDESGMPNNRFLAERTGGTYSTLKVQPAELEDSGVYFCASSPQLGAYEQYFGPGTRLTVT.

The chain employs TRBV2 and TRBJ1-4, with D tentatively TRBD1 (6 bases). This CDR3 region has 15 residues. CDR1 is SNHLY, CDR2 FYNNEI, per germline. The V end was cut by 9 bases, the J end by 0 bases, with 14 bases between. This CDR3 is CARGTTKATNEKLFF. DNA of the CDR3: TGTGCCAGAGGGACAACTAAGGCAACTAATGAAAAACTGTTTTTT.

This chain connects TRBV20-1 to TRBJ1-1; D possibly corresponds to TRBD1 (5 bases). Germline CDR1 is DFQATT and CDR2 is SNEGSKA (reference sequence). Trimming removed 3 bases from V and 1 base from J, with 15 bases in between. The CDR3 contains 15 residues. The CDR3 region is CSASFGGTSNTEAFF. The DNA for the CDR3 is TGCAGTGCTAGTTTTGGCGGGACGTCGAACACTGAAGCTTTCTTT.

This chain connects TRBV20-1 to TRBJ1-5; 7 positions agree with TRBD1. The CDR3 totals 14 residues. V lost 6 bases, J lost 4 bases, and 9 bases stayed unmatched. Looked up from germline, CDR1 is DFQATT and CDR2 is SNEGSKA (reference sequence). CDR3 nucleotides: TGCAGTGCAGAAGAGGGACAGCGAAATCAGCCCCAGCATTTT. This translates into CSAEEGQRNQPQHF.

This chain joins TRBV2 and TRBJ2-7, with 10 bases matching TRBD2. Germline CDR1 is SNHLY and CDR2 is FYNNEI. V lost 10 bases to trimming and J lost 6 bases; unmatched junction nucleotides: 18. CDR3 size: 16 residues. CDR3 protein: CATNPSGGTSVTEQYF. The CDR3 DNA follows: TGTGCCACCAATCCCTCCGGAGGGACTAGCGTTACCGAGCAGTACTTC.

Turning to this clonotype: This may be a read error, as it is one base from a much larger clone. This chain links TRBV7-9 with TRBJ1-1, with unresolved D. Germline V CDR1 and CDR2: SEHNR, FQNEAQ (reference sequence). CDR3 size: 13 residues. The CDR3: CASSPSRNTETFF. CDR3 DNA sequence: TGTGCCAGCAGCCCCAGTAGGAACACTGAAACTTTCTTT.

This clonotype was counted many times. The rearrangement uses TRBV5-1 and TRBJ1-6, with D possibly matching TRBD1 (5 bases). Trimming cost V 4 bases and J 7 bases, with 18 bases left between them. The germline V gene has CDR1 SGHRS and CDR2 YFSETQ. This CDR3 has 16 residues. In DNA form, the CDR3 reads TGCGCCAGCAGCCCGCGGGCAGGGATTGTAAATTCACCCCTCCACTTT. It codes for CASSPRAGIVNSPLHF.

J is TRBJ2-6 and V is TRBV20-1; D is perhaps TRBD1 (5 bases). From germline, CDR1 is DFQATT and CDR2 SNEGSKA (reference sequence). The CDR3 has 15 residues. V was clipped by 5 bases and J by 0 bases, with 11 bases between them. The CDR3 protein is CSAGPQGSGANVLTF. CDR3 coding DNA: TGCAGTGCTGGCCCCCAGGGCTCTGGGGCCAACGTCCTGACTTTC.

To note about this clonotype: The junction departs from germline at one end; a sequencing error may be responsible. The chain joins TRBV7-3 to TRBJ1-4; the D is unclear. Germline V gene sequence: CDR1 SGHTA, CDR2 FQGTGA. The CDR3 spans 18 residues. The CDR3 reads CASSQDATERATNEKLFF. The CDR3 DNA reads TGCGCCAGCAGCCAAGATGCGACGGAAAGAGCAACTAATGAAAAACTGTTTTTT.

Ten or more counts support this clonotype. The chain is built from TRBV9 and TRBJ1-3; 8 bases align to TRBD1. The CDR3 runs 16 residues. The ends lost 1 base at V and 2 bases at J; junction bases unmatched: 5. From germline, CDR1 is SGDLS and CDR2 YYNGEE. The CDR3 nucleotides read TGTGCCAGCAGCGTAACCTCAGGGGGCACTGGAAACACCATATATTTT. Its translation: CASSVTSGGTGNTIYF.